Shown below are 28 T cell receptor beta chains from a single sample sequenced in a study of cytomegalovirus exposure and HLA in healthy donors. This PCR relied on a set of 60 Vbeta primers and 13 Jbeta primers. Produced via immunoSEQ multiplex PCR; TCRdb's table is partial and in-frame only. Altogether around 140,000 clones are present, 55% to 80% being singletons, with the ten largest covering approximately 2.5%. The sample consisted of PBMCs. These receptor sequences come from a woman between 40 and 55 years old in good health and CMV-seronegative.

This clone was found once. The chain carries TRBV9 and TRBJ2-3; the D gene is possibly TRBD2 (6 bases). Germline V gene sequence: CDR1 SGDLS, CDR2 YYNGEE. With 4 bases removed from V and 5 bases from J, the gap between germline ends came to 14 bases. The CDR3 is made up of 14 amino acids. CDR3 bases: TGTGCCAGCAGCCTGACTAGTTTGCAAGATACGCAGTATTTT. This gives the protein CASSLTSLQDTQYF. The full variable domain, rest sourced from reference TRBV9 and TRBJ2-3, is DSGVTQTPKHLITATGQRVTLRCSPRSGDLSVYWYQQSLDQGLQFLIQYYNGEERAKGNILERFSAQQFPDLHSELNLSSLELGDSALYFCASSLTSLQDTQYFGPGTRLTVL.

The table lists this clone with a few counts. A read error may account for a junction end that differs from germline. The rearrangement uses TRBV4-2 and TRBJ1-5; D is unresolved. The CDR3 totals 12 residues. Germline CDR1 and CDR2: LGHNA and YNFKEQ. The DNA of the CDR3 is TGTACCAGCAGCCAAGGGAGGCAGCCCCAGCATTTT. Encoded protein: CTSSQGRQPQHF.

The gene calls are TRBV7-3 and TRBJ2-2, with no clear D. This CDR3 region has 12 residues. Looked up from germline, CDR1 is SGHTA and CDR2 is FQGTGA. The V gene lost 5 bases and the J gene lost 6 bases, with 7 bases spanning the gap. CDR3: CASSRAPGELFF. Written as DNA, the CDR3 is TGTGCCAGCAGCCGCGCCCCCGGGGAGCTGTTTTTT.

This sequence joins TRBV9 and TRBJ1-6; possibly TRBD1 for D (6 bases). This CDR3 has 15 amino acids. Deletions cut 4 bases from V and 10 bases from J, with 18 bases between. CDR1 SGDLS and CDR2 YYNGEE come from the germline V gene. The CDR3 region is CASSTTDSSLSPLHF. CDR3 coding DNA: TGTGCCAGCAGCACTACGGACAGTTCGTTGTCACCCCTCCACTTT. The whole variable domain, filled in from reference TRBV9 and TRBJ1-6, reads DSGVTQTPKHLITATGQRVTLRCSPRSGDLSVYWYQQSLDQGLQFLIQYYNGEERAKGNILERFSAQQFPDLHSELNLSSLELGDSALYFCASSTTDSSLSPLHFGNGTRLTVT.

The chain is built from TRBV7-9 and TRBJ1-3, with a weak D call TRBD1 (6 bases). CDR3 length: 17 residues. V shed 3 bases and J shed 4 bases, with 19 bases lying between them. Germline lookup yields CDR1 SEHNR and CDR2 FQNEAQ (reference sequence). The CDR3 DNA follows: TGTGCCAGCAGCTTGAGCTTTGGGGGCGCATCCGGAAACACCATATATTTT. The encoded protein is CASSLSFGGASGNTIYF. The complete variable domain, with remaining parts taken from reference TRBV7-9 and TRBJ1-3, reads DTGVSQNPRHKITKRGQNVTFRCDPISEHNRLYWYRQTLGQGPEFLTYFQNEAQLEKSRLLSDRFSAERPKGSFSTLEIQRTEQGDSAMYLCASSLSFGGASGNTIYFGEGSWLTVV.

This clone was observed once. This sample also contains other DNA sequences that code for the same CDR3. This rearrangement joins TRBV29-1 to TRBJ1-1; 8 bases align to TRBD1. The CDR3 covers 12 residues. Germline V lookup: CDR1 SQVTM, CDR2 ANQGSEA. With 3 bases clipped from V and 5 bases from J, the junction kept 2 bases outside the gene matches. The CDR3 sequence: CSVDRGRTEAFF. CDR3 DNA: TGCAGCGTTGACAGGGGGCGGACTGAAGCTTTCTTT.

The V and J genes are TRBV18 and TRBJ1-1; 8 nucleotides align to TRBD1. Per germline, CDR1 KGHSH and CDR2 LQKENI. With 3 bases clipped from V and 3 bases from J, the junction kept 6 bases outside the gene matches. The CDR3 spans 15 residues. The chain's CDR3 is CASSPRQGPDTEAFF. The CDR3, as DNA: TGTGCCAGCTCACCTCGACAGGGGCCGGACACTGAAGCTTTCTTT.

J is TRBJ2-1 and V is TRBV7-9; D possibly corresponds to TRBD1 (6 bases). Between the trimmed V and J ends, which lost 1 base and 0 bases, there was a span of 7 bases. This CDR3 is built from 15 residues. The V gene's germline CDR1 is SEHNR and CDR2 FQNEAQ (reference sequence). This CDR3 is CASSLGRGSYNEQFF. CDR3 in DNA: TGTGCCAGCAGCTTAGGCAGGGGCTCCTACAATGAGCAGTTCTTC. Combining the CDR3 with reference TRBV7-9 and TRBJ2-1 gives the whole variable domain DTGVSQNPRHKITKRGQNVTFRCDPISEHNRLYWYRQTLGQGPEFLTYFQNEAQLEKSRLLSDRFSAERPKGSFSTLEIQRTEQGDSAMYLCASSLGRGSYNEQFFGPGTRLTVL.

The rearrangement joins TRBV2 to TRBJ2-1; TRBD2 aligns across 11 bases. The CDR3 is 16 residues long. CDR1 and CDR2 (germline): SNHLY, FYNNEI. Trimming took 5 bases from V and 7 from J; bases not matched to a gene: 10. The CDR3 sequence: CASSSVAGGPRNEQFF. The CDR3 region has the DNA TGTGCCAGCAGTTCCGTAGCGGGGGGGCCAAGGAATGAGCAGTTCTTC.

This clone is a singleton in its sample. This chain links TRBV5-1 with TRBJ2-5; 12 nucleotides line up with TRBD1. The CDR3 sequence is 16 residues long. Trimming at V came to 3 bases and at J to 5 bases, leaving 8 bases not matched to a gene. Germline V CDR1 and CDR2: SGHRS, YFSETQ. CDR3 in amino acids: CASSYGTGGALETQYF. The CDR3 bases are TGCGCCAGCAGCTACGGGACAGGGGGCGCCTTGGAGACCCAGTACTTC.

The chain employs TRBV5-5 and TRBJ2-7, with 15 bases matching TRBD2. J was trimmed by 3 bases and V by 4 bases; bases with no gene match: 8. This CDR3 has 17 residues. CDR1 and CDR2 from the germline V gene are SGHKS and YYEKEE (reference sequence). The DNA for the CDR3 is TGTGCCAGCAGCGCCGCCGGGACTAGCGGGGGGCACTACGAGCAGTACTTC. It is translated as CASSAAGTSGGHYEQYF.

This clone appeared a few times. The V gene is TRBV28, the J gene TRBJ2-7; tentative D call: TRBD1 (5 bases). In germline, CDR1 is MDHEN, CDR2 SYDVKM. The CDR3 length is 15 residues. The V end was cut by 2 bases, the J end by 2 bases, with 13 bases between. CDR3 coding DNA: TGTGCCAGCAGTTTAAGTGCAGGGTATACCTACGAGCAGTACTTC. Translated, it gives CASSLSAGYTYEQYF.

The chain joins TRBV10-2 to TRBJ2-7; possibly TRBD1 for D (6 bases). Between the trimmed V and J ends, which lost 6 bases and 0 bases, there was a span of 9 bases. CDR3 length: 13 residues. Germline V gene lookup returns CDR1 WSHSY and CDR2 SAAADI. The DNA of the CDR3 is TGCGCCAGCAGCTGGGACACCTCCTACGAGCAGTACTTC. Translated: CASSWDTSYEQYF.

The rearrangement links TRBV11-2 to TRBJ1-1; possible D gene TRBD1, 5 bases. V gave up 4 bases and J gave up 4 bases, with 16 bases separating them. The CDR3 spans 15 residues. Germline V CDR1 and CDR2: SGHAT, FQNNGV. The CDR3 spells CASSSLKGLGTEAFF. CDR3 DNA sequence: TGTGCCAGCAGCTCGCTCAAGGGGTTAGGCACTGAAGCTTTCTTT.

This rearrangement joins TRBV28 to TRBJ2-1; 16 bases match TRBD2. This CDR3 spans 16 amino acids. V dropped 3 bases and J dropped 9; count of bases not matched to a gene: 5. Germline V gene lookup returns CDR1 MDHEN and CDR2 SYDVKM. The CDR3 DNA follows: TGTGCCAGCAGTTTGGGACTAGCGGGGGGGCAGGCTGAGCAGTTCTTC. Translating gives CASSLGLAGGQAEQFF.

The chain uses TRBV4-1 and TRBJ2-1, with D maybe TRBD2 (5 bases). CDR3 length equals 14 residues. The V end was cut by 8 bases, the J end by 1 base, with 12 bases between. The germline V gene encodes CDR1 MGHRA and CDR2 YSYEKL. The CDR3 loop reads CASATTGSYNEQFF. CDR3 coding DNA: TGCGCCAGCGCTACCACGGGGTCCTACAATGAGCAGTTCTTC.

The chain combines TRBV28 with TRBJ2-7; TRBD1 agrees at 10 bases. The CDR3 contains 15 residues. The V segment lost 6 bases and the J segment 4 bases; nucleotides outside the gene matches: 9. Germline loops: CDR1 MDHEN, CDR2 SYDVKM. CDR3 in amino acids: CASREDRGGFYEQYF. The CDR3 DNA is TGTGCCAGCAGGGAGGACAGGGGGGGGTTTTACGAGCAGTACTTC.

This chain joins TRBV5-1 and TRBJ1-2, with 7 bases matching TRBD1. The length of the CDR3 is 14 residues. Per the germline V gene, CDR1 is SGHRS and CDR2 is YFSETQ. V gave up 2 bases and J gave up 4 bases; unmatched junction bases: 5. The CDR3 DNA follows: TGCGCCAGCAGCTTTGGGGACAGTCTCTATGGCTACACCTTC. It specifies CASSFGDSLYGYTF.

The chain employs TRBV10-3 and TRBJ1-2; D uncertain. V lost 2 bases to trimming and J lost 4 bases, with 20 bases between them. This CDR3 comprises 17 residues. The germline gives CDR1 ENHRY, CDR2 SYGVKD. CDR3 DNA sequence: TGTGCCATCAGTGAGAGGCCCCCGCAGGACTCCCGCTATGGCTACACCTTC. Its protein product is CAISERPPQDSRYGYTF.

V usage is TRBV7-6 and J usage is TRBJ2-1; 10 bases fit TRBD2. The CDR3 totals 15 residues. Unmatched junction bases numbered 6, after V lost 2 bases and J lost 8 bases. The germline gives CDR1 SGHVS, CDR2 FNYEAQ. CDR3: CASSLSGTSVHEQFF. CDR3 coding DNA: TGTGCCAGCAGCTTATCTGGGACTAGCGTCCATGAGCAGTTCTTC.

This clone showed up just once. The chain combines TRBV7-3 with TRBJ1-1; tentatively, D is TRBD1 (6 bases). The V end lost 1 base, the J end lost 4 bases, and 10 bases lay between the germline ends. The CDR3 totals 14 residues. CDR1 and CDR2 from the germline V gene are SGHTA and FQGTGA. CDR3 protein: CASSLMGGATEAFF. CDR3 nucleotide sequence: TGTGCCAGCAGCTTAATGGGGGGGGCCACTGAAGCTTTCTTT.

The chain recombines TRBV7-3 with TRBJ2-7, with 7 bases matching TRBD2. Germline CDR1 is SGHTA and CDR2 is FQGTGA. The CDR3 is made up of 14 amino acids. The J segment lost 4 bases and the V segment lost 3 bases, leaving 6 bases of the junction unmatched. The DNA for the CDR3 is TGTGCCAGCAGCTTCCAGGGCGGGGGTTACGAGCAGTACTTC. This translates into CASSFQGGGYEQYF.

V gene TRBV4-3 combines with J gene TRBJ1-1; 7 positions match TRBD1. The CDR3 runs to 16 residues. The J segment lost 0 bases and the V segment lost 0 bases, leaving 4 bases of the junction unmatched. Germline V gene sequence: CDR1 LGHNA, CDR2 YSLEER. In DNA, the CDR3 is TGCGCCAGCAGCCAAGAGCCAGGGGGTATGAACACTGAAGCTTTCTTT. Translating gives CASSQEPGGMNTEAFF.

This chain joins TRBV23-1 and TRBJ2-7, with D perhaps TRBD2 (5 bases). TRBV23-1 is classed as an ORF, of uncertain function. V was shortened by 7 bases and J by 0 bases, with 19 bases between the two germline ends. This CDR3 is built from 16 residues. CDR3 protein: CASTPKGRGSSYEQYF. CDR3 nucleotides: TGCGCCAGCACTCCTAAGGGCCGGGGTAGCTCCTACGAGCAGTACTTC.

This clone is a singleton in its sample. This chain connects TRBV19 to TRBJ1-2, with 7 bases fitting TRBD1. Looked up from germline, CDR1 is LNHDA and CDR2 is SQIVND (reference sequence). J gave up 2 bases and V 3 bases, and 6 bases lay outside the gene matches. This CDR3 comprises 15 residues. The CDR3 sequence is CASSIMGTVNYGYTF. The CDR3 DNA reads as TGTGCCAGTAGTATCATGGGGACAGTGAACTATGGCTACACCTTC.

There are a few counts of this clone. The rearrangement uses TRBV27 and TRBJ2-3, with TRBD1 matching over 7 bases. CDR1 is MNHEY and CDR2 is SMNVEV in the germline V gene (reference sequence). V lost 4 bases, J lost 4 bases, and 11 bases stayed unmatched. This CDR3 comprises 16 residues. The CDR3, as DNA: TGTGCCAGCAGTTATACCCTAGACAGGGCATCAGATACGCAGTATTTT. Translated, it gives CASSYTLDRASDTQYF.

The chain employs TRBV11-3 and TRBJ2-2; 10 bases map to TRBD2. The trim removed 5 bases at V and 4 bases at J, leaving 1 base unmatched. The CDR3 spans 14 residues. Per germline, CDR1 SGHNT and CDR2 YENEEA. The CDR3 region is CASSRLAGTGELFF. Here the CDR3 DNA reads TGTGCCAGCAGCCGACTAGCGGGCACCGGGGAGCTGTTTTTT.

This clone was seen only a few times. CDR3 coding DNA: TGTGCCAGCAGTTTATGGGACATCCTAAACACTGAAGCTTTCTTT. Its protein product is CASSLWDILNTEAFF. The chain uses TRBV27 and TRBJ1-1, with TRBD1 as a possible D gene (6 bases). CDR3 size: 15 residues. Germline V gives CDR1 MNHEY, CDR2 SMNVEV (reference sequence). The ends were cut back, 1 base at V and 2 bases at J, with 11 bases in the middle.